One sample yielded the 3 T cell receptor beta chains listed below, sequenced in a study of T cell changes during pregnancy in multiple sclerosis. TCRdb's copy holds only in-frame clones and misses some; the assay was immunoSEQ multiplex PCR. This table holds tens of thousands of clones, approximately 90% found once. The sample here was CD4+ T cells from peripheral blood mononuclear cells, taken after pregnancy. Receptors were obtained from a female donor in good health, enrolled as a control in a pregnancy study.

The rearrangement uses TRBV2 and TRBJ1-1; 9 bases map to TRBD1. V lost 5 bases to trimming and J lost 4 bases; unmatched junction nucleotides: 5. The CDR3 is 14 amino acids. Germline CDR1 SNHLY, CDR2 FYNNEI. The CDR3 protein is CASSSLGQGTEAFF. CDR3 coding DNA: TGTGCCAGCAGTAGTTTGGGACAGGGCACTGAAGCTTTCTTT.

CDR3 bases: TGTGCCAGCTCCCCCCTAGGTAGACTGCGAGAGACCCAGTACTTC. This encodes CASSPLGRLRETQYF. The V gene is TRBV6-6, the J gene TRBJ2-5; no definite D call. The CDR3 consists of 15 residues. The V end lost 8 bases, the J end lost 4 bases, and 20 bases lay between the germline ends. The V gene's germline CDR1 is MNHNY and CDR2 SVGAGI (reference sequence).

The rearrangement links TRBV9 to TRBJ1-5, with TRBD1 as a possible D gene (5 bases). In germline, CDR1 is SGDLS, CDR2 YYNGEE. This CDR3 region has 12 residues. The germline V and J ends were trimmed by 0 bases and 9 bases, with 7 bases remaining between them. CDR3: CASSVAGGPQHF. The DNA for the CDR3 is TGTGCCAGCAGCGTAGCGGGGGGGCCCCAGCATTTT.